The 18 T cell receptor beta chains below all came from one sample that was sequenced in a study of T cell responses to AZD1222 COVID-19 vaccine. Generated by immunoSEQ multiplex PCR, the TCRdb table keeps only in-frame clones and is missing some. The table has 15,000 to 20,000 clones, about 90% seen once. Sequencing used peripheral blood, obtained 28 days after the second AZD1222 dose. All receptors derive from an adult who received the AZD1222 COVID-19 vaccine.

The genes are TRBV7-8 and TRBJ1-2; D not certain. The CDR3 spans 14 residues. The germline V and J ends were trimmed by 3 bases and 8 bases, with 16 bases remaining between them. Germline assignment: CDR1 SGHVS and CDR2 FQNEAQ. In DNA, the CDR3 is TGTGCCAGCAGCTTTTCGGGTGCAGGAGGGGGCTACACCTTC. Encoded protein: CASSFSGAGGGYTF. The whole variable domain, remainder taken from reference TRBV7-8 and TRBJ1-2, is GAGVSQSPRYKVAKRGQDVALRCDPISGHVSLFWYQQALGQGPEFLTYFQNEAQLDKSGLPSDRFFAERPEGSVSTLKIQRTQQEDSAVYLCASSFSGAGGGYTFGSGTRLTVV.

The chain is built from TRBV3-1 (or the pseudogene TRBV3-2) and TRBJ2-3; D is perhaps TRBD1 or TRBD2 (6 bases each). From germline, CDR1 is LGHDT and CDR2 YNNKEL (reference sequence). Between the trimmed V and J ends, which lost 1 base and 1 base, there was a span of 12 bases. The CDR3 runs to 16 residues. The CDR3 sequence: CASSQGGARGTDTQYF. The DNA for the CDR3 is TGTGCCAGCAGCCAAGGGGGGGCACGCGGCACAGATACGCAGTATTTT.

This chain uses TRBV30 with TRBJ2-1; no reliable D call. Germline CDR1 is GTSNPN and CDR2 is SVGIG (reference sequence). Trimming took off 4 bases at V and 5 bases at J, with 15 bases between the two ends. The CDR3 spans 14 residues. Here the CDR3 reads CAWTRLITNNEQFF. In DNA, the CDR3 is TGTGCCTGGACCCGACTGATTACGAACAATGAGCAGTTCTTC.

The gene calls are TRBV5-1 and TRBJ2-1; 7 nucleotides line up with TRBD1. J lost 2 bases, V lost 1 base, and 3 bases had no gene match. The CDR3 is made up of 15 amino acids. Germline CDR1 reads SGHRS; CDR2 reads YFSETQ. The CDR3 here is CASSLTGDAYNEQFF. As DNA, the CDR3 is TGCGCCAGCAGCTTGACAGGGGATGCCTACAATGAGCAGTTCTTC.

The chain combines TRBV6-2 or TRBV6-3 with TRBJ1-5; TRBD1 matches 7 bases. Trimming cost V 6 bases and J 4 bases; bases outside gene matches: 9. The CDR3 sequence is 15 residues long. Germline CDR1 is MNHEY and CDR2 is SVGEGT. CDR3 nucleotide sequence: TGTGCCAGCAGCCAGGCAGGGGGTAGTAATCAGCCCCAGCATTTT. Encoded protein: CASSQAGGSNQPQHF.

This chain uses TRBV12-3 or TRBV12-4 with TRBJ2-3; D gene uncertain. V was clipped by 3 bases and J by 2 bases, with 6 bases between them. CDR3 length: 13 amino acids. As DNA, the CDR3 is TGTGCCAGCAGTTTTGGCCTCACAGATACGCAGTATTTT. This codes for CASSFGLTDTQYF.

The chain joins TRBV29-1 to TRBJ2-2, with D perhaps being TRBD1 or TRBD2 (6 bases each). Trimming took 2 bases from V and 6 from J, leaving 10 bases between them. This CDR3 has 13 residues. CDR1 and CDR2 (germline): SQVTM, ANQGSEA. The CDR3 is CSVEWGAPGELFF. The DNA for the CDR3 is TGCAGCGTTGAATGGGGGGCACCCGGGGAGCTGTTTTTT.

This clone was recorded a few times. The V and J genes are TRBV5-4 and TRBJ2-3; D remains unclear. Germline V gene lookup returns CDR1 SGHNT and CDR2 YYREEE (reference sequence). The CDR3 totals 13 residues. Trimming left V 2 bases short and J 2 bases short, with 6 bases between. The CDR3 DNA is TGTGCCAGCAGCTTAGGGAACACAGATACGCAGTATTTT. The encoded protein is CASSLGNTDTQYF.

A single count supports this clone. This chain uses TRBV27 with TRBJ2-5; D perhaps matches TRBD2 (5 bases). Trimming cost V 5 bases and J 4 bases, with 14 bases left between them. Germline V gene data show CDR1 as MNHEY and CDR2 as SMNVEV (reference sequence). The CDR3 length is 14 residues. The CDR3 DNA sequence: TGTGCCAGCAGTACAACTCTACGGGGAGAGACCCAGTACTTC. Protein: CASSTTLRGETQYF.

The chain is built from TRBV7-2 and TRBJ2-2; 8 nucleotides match TRBD2. V was clipped by 4 bases and J by 6 bases; unmatched bases: 7. The CDR3 contains 15 residues. Germline V gives CDR1 SGHTA, CDR2 FQGNSA. As DNA, the CDR3 is TGTGCCAGCAGCTCGGGACTAGTTCCGGCCGGGGAGCTGTTTTTT. The encoded protein is CASSSGLVPAGELFF. The full variable domain, with the rest looked up from reference TRBV7-2 and TRBJ2-2, is GAGVSQSPSNKVTEKGKDVELRCDPISGHTALYWYRQSLGQGLEFLIYFQGNSAPDKSGLPSDRFSAERTGGSVSTLTIQRTQQEDSAVYLCASSSGLVPAGELFFGEGSRLTVL.

The rearrangement uses TRBV7-9 and TRBJ2-7; a possible D gene is TRBD1 (6 bases). V was cut by 4 bases and J by 2 bases, with 15 bases left in between. The CDR3 has 15 amino acids. Germline V gene sequence: CDR1 SEHNR, CDR2 FQNEAQ (reference sequence). The CDR3 sequence is CASSSFNRATYEQYF. The CDR3 DNA sequence: TGTGCCAGCAGCTCCTTCAACAGGGCTACCTACGAGCAGTACTTC.

This chain uses TRBV6-4 with TRBJ2-7; D possibly corresponds to TRBD1 (6 bases). This CDR3 spans 16 amino acids. Germline-derived CDR1 and CDR2 are MRHNA and SNTAGT. The CDR3 spells CASSDKPGESSCEQYV. CDR3 bases: TGTGCCAGCAGTGACAAGCCAGGGGAGAGCTCCTGCGAGCAGTACGTC.

The rearrangement joins TRBV5-3 to TRBJ2-7; 9 nucleotides match TRBD2. TRBV5-3 is an open reading frame whose function is uncertain. The CDR3 sequence is 14 residues long. V lost 4 bases to trimming and J lost 12 bases; unmatched junction nucleotides: 14. DNA for the CDR3: TGTGCCAGAAGCCGACCTGGAGGGACACTAGCGGGGTACGTC. Protein: CARSRPGGTLAGYV.

The V call is TRBV30, the J call TRBJ2-1; D remains unclear. Trimming left V 5 bases short and J 10 bases short, with 15 bases between. The CDR3 is made up of 12 amino acids. Germline CDR1 GTSNPN, CDR2 SVGIG (reference sequence). CDR3 nucleotide sequence: TGTGCCTGGCCTCGGCAGAAAGGCGAGCAGTTCTTC. Residues: CAWPRQKGEQFF. The entire variable domain, with the rest obtained from reference TRBV30 and TRBJ2-1, is as follows: SQTIHQWPATLVQPVGSPLSLECTVEGTSNPNLYWYRQAAGRGLQLLFYSVGIGQISSEVPQNLSASRPQDRQFILSSKKLLLSDSGFYLCAWPRQKGEQFFGPGTRLTVL.

This clone was detected only a few times. The genes are TRBV19 and TRBJ2-1; the D is unclear. Per germline, CDR1 LNHDA and CDR2 SQIVND (reference sequence). The CDR3 length is 11 residues. Trimming removed 5 bases at V and 3 bases at J, with 2 bases between. DNA for the CDR3: TGTGCCAGTAGTGTCTACAATGAGCAGTTCTTC. Its protein is CASSVYNEQFF.

This clone was seen a single time. J is TRBJ1-6 and V is TRBV27; D gene ambiguous. V lost 6 bases, J lost 5 bases, and 17 bases lay in between. This CDR3 contains 16 residues. The germline CDR1 and CDR2 sequences are MNHEY and SMNVEV (reference sequence). CDR3 sequence: CASRAHSDGNNSPLHF. In nucleotides, the CDR3 is TGTGCCAGCAGAGCCCATTCGGACGGGAATAATTCACCCCTCCACTTT.

This clone turned up a few times. V and J are TRBV11-2 and TRBJ1-4; 8 bases are a match to TRBD1. The CDR3 is 13 amino acids. V lost 7 bases and J lost 5; bases outside the gene matches: 3. Germline assignment: CDR1 SGHAT and CDR2 FQNNGV. The CDR3 region is CASTRTGNEKLFF. The CDR3 DNA sequence: TGTGCCAGCACCCGGACAGGGAATGAAAAACTGTTTTTT.

The rearrangement joins TRBV5-1 to TRBJ2-2; no firm D call. From germline, CDR1 is SGHRS and CDR2 YFSETQ. Deletions cut 1 base from V and 1 base from J, with 8 bases between. The CDR3 runs 15 residues. The CDR3, as DNA: TGCGCCAGCAGCTTGTTCGGGTTGAACACCGGGGAGCTGTTTTTT. Amino acid sequence: CASSLFGLNTGELFF.